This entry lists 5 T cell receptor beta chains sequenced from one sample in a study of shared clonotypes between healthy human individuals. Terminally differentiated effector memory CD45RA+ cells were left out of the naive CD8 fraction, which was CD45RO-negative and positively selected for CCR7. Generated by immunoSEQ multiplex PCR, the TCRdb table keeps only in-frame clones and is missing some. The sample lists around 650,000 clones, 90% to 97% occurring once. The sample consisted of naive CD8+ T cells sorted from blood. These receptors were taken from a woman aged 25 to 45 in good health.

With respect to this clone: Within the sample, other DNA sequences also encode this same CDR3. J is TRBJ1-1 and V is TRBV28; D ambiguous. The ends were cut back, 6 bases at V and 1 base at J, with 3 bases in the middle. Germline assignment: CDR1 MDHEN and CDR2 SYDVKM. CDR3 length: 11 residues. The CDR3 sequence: CASSRNTEAFF. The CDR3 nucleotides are TGTGCCAGCAGCCGGAACACTGAAGCTTTCTTT.

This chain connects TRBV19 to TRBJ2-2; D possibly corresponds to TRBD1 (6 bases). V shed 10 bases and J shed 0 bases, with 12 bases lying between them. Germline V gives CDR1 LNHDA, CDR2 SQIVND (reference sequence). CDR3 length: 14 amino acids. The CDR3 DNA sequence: TGTGCCATCCTCGCAGGGGCGAACACCGGGGAGCTGTTTTTT. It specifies CAILAGANTGELFF.

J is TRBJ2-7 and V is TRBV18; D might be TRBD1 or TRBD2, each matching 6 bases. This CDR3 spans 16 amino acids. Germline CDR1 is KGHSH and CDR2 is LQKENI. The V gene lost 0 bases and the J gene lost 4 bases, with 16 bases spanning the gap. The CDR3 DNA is TGTGCCAGCTCACCACCACGGACGGGGGCCCCTTACGAGCAGTACTTC. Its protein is CASSPPRTGAPYEQYF.

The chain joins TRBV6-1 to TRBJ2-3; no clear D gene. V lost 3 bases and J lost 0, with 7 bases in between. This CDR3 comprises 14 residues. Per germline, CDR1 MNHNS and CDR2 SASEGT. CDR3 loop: CASSDSGSTDTQYF. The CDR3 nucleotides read TGTGCCAGCAGTGATTCGGGTAGCACAGATACGCAGTATTTT.

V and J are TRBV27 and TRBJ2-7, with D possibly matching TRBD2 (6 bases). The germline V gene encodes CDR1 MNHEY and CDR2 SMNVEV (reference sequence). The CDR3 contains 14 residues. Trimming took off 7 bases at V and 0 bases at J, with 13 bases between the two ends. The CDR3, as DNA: TGTGCCAGCACTCTTAGCGGCACCTCCTACGAGCAGTACTTC. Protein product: CASTLSGTSYEQYF.